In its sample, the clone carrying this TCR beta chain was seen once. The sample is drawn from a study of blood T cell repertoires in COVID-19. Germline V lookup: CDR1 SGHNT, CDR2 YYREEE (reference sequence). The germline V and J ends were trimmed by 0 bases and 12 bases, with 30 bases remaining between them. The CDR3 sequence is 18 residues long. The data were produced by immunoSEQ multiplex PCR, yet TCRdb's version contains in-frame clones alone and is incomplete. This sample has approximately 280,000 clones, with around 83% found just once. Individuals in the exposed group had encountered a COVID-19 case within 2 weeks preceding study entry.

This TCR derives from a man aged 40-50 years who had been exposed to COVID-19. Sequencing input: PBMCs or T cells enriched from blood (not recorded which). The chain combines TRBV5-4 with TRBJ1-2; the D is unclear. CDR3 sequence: CASSLVIKEGLNNMANTF. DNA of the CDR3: TGTGCCAGCAGCTTGGTTATAAAAGAGGGCCTGAATAATATGGCTAACACCTTC. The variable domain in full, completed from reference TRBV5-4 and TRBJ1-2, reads ETGVTQSPTHLIKTRGQQVTLRCSSQSGHNTVSWYQQALGQGPQFIFQYYREEENGRGNFPPRFSGLQFPNYSSELNVNALELDDSALYLCASSLVIKEGLNNMANTFGSGTRLTVV.